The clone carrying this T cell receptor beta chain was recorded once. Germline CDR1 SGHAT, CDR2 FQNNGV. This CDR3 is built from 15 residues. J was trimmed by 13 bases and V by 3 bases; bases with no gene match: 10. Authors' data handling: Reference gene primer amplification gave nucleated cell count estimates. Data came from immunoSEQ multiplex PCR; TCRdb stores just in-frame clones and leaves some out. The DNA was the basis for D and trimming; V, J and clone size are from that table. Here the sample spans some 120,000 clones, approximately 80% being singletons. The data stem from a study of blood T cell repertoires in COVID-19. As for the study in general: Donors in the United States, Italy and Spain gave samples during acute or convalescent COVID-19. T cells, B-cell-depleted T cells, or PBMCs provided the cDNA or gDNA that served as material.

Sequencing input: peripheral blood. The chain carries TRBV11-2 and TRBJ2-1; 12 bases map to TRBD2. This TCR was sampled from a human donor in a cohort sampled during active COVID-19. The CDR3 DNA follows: TGTGCCAGCAGCTTTAAGACTAGCGGGAGTGTAAACCAGTTCTTC. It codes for CASSFKTSGSVNQFF.